This TCR beta chain came from a study of T cell responses to AZD1222 COVID-19 vaccine. The study's findings and limits: Unmutated variant regions are reportedly targeted by nearly half of spike-specific TCRs.

This clone was recorded a few times. Antigen unknown. The CDR3 totals 19 residues. The ends were cut back, 5 bases at V and 4 bases at J, with 30 bases in the middle. Germline V CDR1 and CDR2: SGDLS, YYNGEE. Assay: immunoSEQ multiplex PCR; the TCRdb copy retains only in-frame clones and omits some. The data hold about 140,000 clones, with more than 90% observed a single time. The TCR was taken from an adult in good health. The sample consisted of peripheral blood, taken on day 0 of AZD1222 vaccination. V usage is TRBV9 and J usage is TRBJ1-2, with D maybe TRBD1 (5 bases). In DNA, the CDR3 is TGTGCCAGCAGGGGAGGGACTTTAAAAAGAGGATCCAGTACCTATGGCTACACCTTC. Its protein product is CASRGGTLKRGSSTYGYTF.